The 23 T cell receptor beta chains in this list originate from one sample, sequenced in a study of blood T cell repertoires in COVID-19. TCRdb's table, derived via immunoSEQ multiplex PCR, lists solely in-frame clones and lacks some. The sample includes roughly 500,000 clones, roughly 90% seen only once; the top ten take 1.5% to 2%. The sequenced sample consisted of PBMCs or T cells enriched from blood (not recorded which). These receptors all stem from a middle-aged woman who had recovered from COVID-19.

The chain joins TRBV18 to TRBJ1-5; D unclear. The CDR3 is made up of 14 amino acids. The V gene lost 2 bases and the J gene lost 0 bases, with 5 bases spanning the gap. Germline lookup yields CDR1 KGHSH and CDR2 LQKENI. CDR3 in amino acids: CASSPAISNQPQHF. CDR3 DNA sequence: TGTGCCAGCTCACCAGCGATTAGCAATCAGCCCCAGCATTTT. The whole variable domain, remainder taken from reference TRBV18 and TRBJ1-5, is NAGVMQNPRHLVRRRGQEARLRCSPMKGHSHVYWYRQLPEEGLKFMVYLQKENIIDESGMPKERFSAEFPKEGPSILRIQQVVRGDSAAYFCASSPAISNQPQHFGDGTRLSIL.

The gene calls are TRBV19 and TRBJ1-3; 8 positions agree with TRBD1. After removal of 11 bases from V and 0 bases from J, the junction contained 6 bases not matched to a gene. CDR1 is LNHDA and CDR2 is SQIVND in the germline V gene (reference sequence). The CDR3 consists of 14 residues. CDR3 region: CAAGQGNSGNTIYF. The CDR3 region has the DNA TGTGCCGCAGGACAGGGTAACTCTGGAAACACCATATATTTT.

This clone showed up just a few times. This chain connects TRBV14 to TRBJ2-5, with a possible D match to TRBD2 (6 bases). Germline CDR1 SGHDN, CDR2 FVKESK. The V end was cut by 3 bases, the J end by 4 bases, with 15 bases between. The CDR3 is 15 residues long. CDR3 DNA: TGTGCCAGCAGCCAGCAACTAGCCCTAGGAGAGACCCAGTACTTC. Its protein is CASSQQLALGETQYF.

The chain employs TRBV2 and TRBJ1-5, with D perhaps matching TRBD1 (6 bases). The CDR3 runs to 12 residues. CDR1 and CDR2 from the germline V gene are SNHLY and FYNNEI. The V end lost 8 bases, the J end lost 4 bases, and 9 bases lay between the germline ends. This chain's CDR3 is CASRDTNQPQHF. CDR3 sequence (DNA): TGTGCCAGCCGGGACACAAATCAGCCCCAGCATTTT.

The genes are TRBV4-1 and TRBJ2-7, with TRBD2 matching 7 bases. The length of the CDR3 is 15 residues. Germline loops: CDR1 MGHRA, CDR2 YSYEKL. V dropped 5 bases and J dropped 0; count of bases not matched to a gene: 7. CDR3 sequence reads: CASSVPLAASYEQYF. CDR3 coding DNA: TGCGCCAGCAGCGTACCTCTAGCGGCCTCCTACGAGCAGTACTTC.

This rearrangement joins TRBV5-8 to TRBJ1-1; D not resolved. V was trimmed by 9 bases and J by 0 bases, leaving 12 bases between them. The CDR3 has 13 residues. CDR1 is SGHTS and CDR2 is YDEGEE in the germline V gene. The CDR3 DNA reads TGTGCCACCTCAGCGACTTTGAACACTGAAGCTTTCTTT. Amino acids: CATSATLNTEAFF. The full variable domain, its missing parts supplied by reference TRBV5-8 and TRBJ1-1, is EAGVTQSPTHLIKTRGQQATLRCSPISGHTSVYWYQQALGLGLQFLLWYDEGEERNRGNFPPRFSGRQFPNYSSELNVNALELEDSALYLCATSATLNTEAFFGQGTRLTVV.

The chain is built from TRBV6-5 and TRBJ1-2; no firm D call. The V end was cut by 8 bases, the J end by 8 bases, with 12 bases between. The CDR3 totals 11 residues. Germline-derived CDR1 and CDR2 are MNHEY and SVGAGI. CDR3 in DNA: TGTGCCAGCTTAGAGGGAGGCGGCTACACCTTC. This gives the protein CASLEGGGYTF.

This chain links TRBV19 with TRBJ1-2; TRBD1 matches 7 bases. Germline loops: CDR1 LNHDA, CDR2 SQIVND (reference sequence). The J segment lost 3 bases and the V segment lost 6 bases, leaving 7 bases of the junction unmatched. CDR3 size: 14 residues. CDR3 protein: CASSSWGQYYGYTF. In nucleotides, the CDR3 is TGTGCCAGTAGCAGCTGGGGACAGTACTATGGCTACACCTTC.

The CDR3 nucleotides read TGCGCCAGCAGCCAAGGGCCCCCTGGAAACACCATATATTTT. This codes for CASSQGPPGNTIYF. V gene TRBV4-3 combines with J gene TRBJ1-3; D gene uncertain. Germline V lookup: CDR1 LGHNA, CDR2 YSLEER. CDR3 length equals 14 residues. V was cut by 1 base and J by 2 bases, with 6 bases left in between.

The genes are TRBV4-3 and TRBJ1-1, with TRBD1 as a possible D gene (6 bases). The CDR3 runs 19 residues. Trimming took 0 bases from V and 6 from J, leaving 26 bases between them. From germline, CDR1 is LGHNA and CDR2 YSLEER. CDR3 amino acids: CASSQELVIRGAGEAEAFF. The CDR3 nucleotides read TGCGCCAGCAGCCAAGAGTTAGTAATCCGGGGGGCTGGGGAGGCTGAAGCTTTCTTT.

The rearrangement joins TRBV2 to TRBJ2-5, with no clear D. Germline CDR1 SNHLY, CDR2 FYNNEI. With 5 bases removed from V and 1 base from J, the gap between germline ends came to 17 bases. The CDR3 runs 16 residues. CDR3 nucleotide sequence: TGTGCCAGCAGTCCCAATTTTGTGTCTAGCCAAGAGACCCAGTACTTC. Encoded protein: CASSPNFVSSQETQYF.

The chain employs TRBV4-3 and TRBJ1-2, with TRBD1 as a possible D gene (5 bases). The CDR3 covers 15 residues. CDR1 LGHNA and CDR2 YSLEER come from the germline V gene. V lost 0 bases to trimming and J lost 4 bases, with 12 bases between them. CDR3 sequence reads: CASSQDKQGGYGYTF. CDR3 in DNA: TGCGCCAGCAGCCAAGATAAGCAGGGAGGCTATGGCTACACCTTC.

CDR3 DNA sequence: TGTGCCAGCTCACCCCGCAACTACTACTACGAGCAGTACTTC. Translated, it gives CASSPRNYYYEQYF. The chain carries TRBV18 and TRBJ2-7; the D is unclear. The CDR3 is made up of 14 amino acids. V was pared by 3 bases and J by 3 bases, with 12 bases between. Germline V gene lookup returns CDR1 KGHSH and CDR2 LQKENI.

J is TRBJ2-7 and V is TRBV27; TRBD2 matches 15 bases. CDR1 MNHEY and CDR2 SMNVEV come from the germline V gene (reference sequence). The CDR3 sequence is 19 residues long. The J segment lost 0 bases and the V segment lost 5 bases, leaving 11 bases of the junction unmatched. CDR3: CASSRTLPGLAGGSYEQYF. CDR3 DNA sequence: TGTGCCAGCAGTAGAACGCTGCCGGGACTAGCGGGGGGCTCCTACGAGCAGTACTTC.

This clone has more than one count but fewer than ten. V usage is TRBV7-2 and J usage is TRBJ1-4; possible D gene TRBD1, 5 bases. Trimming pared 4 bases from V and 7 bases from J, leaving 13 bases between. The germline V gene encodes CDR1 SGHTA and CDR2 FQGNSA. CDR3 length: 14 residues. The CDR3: CASSSPGAGEKLFF. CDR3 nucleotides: TGTGCCAGCAGCTCCCCTGGGGCTGGTGAAAAACTGTTTTTT. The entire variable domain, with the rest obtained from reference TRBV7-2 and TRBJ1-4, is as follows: GAGVSQSPSNKVTEKGKDVELRCDPISGHTALYWYRQSLGQGLEFLIYFQGNSAPDKSGLPSDRFSAERTGGSVSTLTIQRTQQEDSAVYLCASSSPGAGEKLFFGSGTQLSVL.

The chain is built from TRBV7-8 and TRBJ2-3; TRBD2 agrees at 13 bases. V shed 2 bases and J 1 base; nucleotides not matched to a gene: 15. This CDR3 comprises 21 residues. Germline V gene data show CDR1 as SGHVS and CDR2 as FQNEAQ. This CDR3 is CASSLSGPGLAGESGTDTQYF. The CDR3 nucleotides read TGTGCCAGCAGCTTAAGTGGCCCAGGACTAGCGGGAGAATCAGGCACAGATACGCAGTATTTT.

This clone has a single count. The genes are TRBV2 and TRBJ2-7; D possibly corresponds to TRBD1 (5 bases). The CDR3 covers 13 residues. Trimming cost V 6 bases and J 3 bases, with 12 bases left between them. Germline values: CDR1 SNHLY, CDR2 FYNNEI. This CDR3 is CASSRQGDYEQYF. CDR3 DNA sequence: TGTGCCAGCAGCCGTCAGGGCGACTACGAGCAGTACTTC.

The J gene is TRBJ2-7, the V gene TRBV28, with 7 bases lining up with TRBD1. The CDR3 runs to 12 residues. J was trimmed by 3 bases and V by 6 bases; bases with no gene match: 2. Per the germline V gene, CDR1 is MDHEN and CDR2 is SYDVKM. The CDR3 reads CASSAGGYEQYF. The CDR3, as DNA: TGTGCCAGCAGCGCAGGGGGCTACGAGCAGTACTTC.

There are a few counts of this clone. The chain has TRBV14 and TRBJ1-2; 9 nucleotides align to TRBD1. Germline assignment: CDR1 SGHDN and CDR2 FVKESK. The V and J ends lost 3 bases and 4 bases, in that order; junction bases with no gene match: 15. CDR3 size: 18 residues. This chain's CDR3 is CASSHIRAGTGPFYGYTF. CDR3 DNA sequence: TGTGCCAGCAGCCATATCCGAGCCGGGACAGGGCCTTTCTATGGCTACACCTTC.

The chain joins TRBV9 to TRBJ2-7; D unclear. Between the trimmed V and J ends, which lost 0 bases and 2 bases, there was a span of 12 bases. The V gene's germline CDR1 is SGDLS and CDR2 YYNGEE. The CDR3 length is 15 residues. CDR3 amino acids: CASSVGPLPAYEQYF. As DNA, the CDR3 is TGTGCCAGCAGCGTAGGCCCTCTACCCGCCTACGAGCAGTACTTC.

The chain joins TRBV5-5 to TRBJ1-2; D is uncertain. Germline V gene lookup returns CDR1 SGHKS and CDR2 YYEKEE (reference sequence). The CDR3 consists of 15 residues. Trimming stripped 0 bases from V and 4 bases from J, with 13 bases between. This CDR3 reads CASSLDGQELYGYTF. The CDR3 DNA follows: TGTGCCAGCAGCTTGGATGGGCAGGAACTCTATGGCTACACCTTC.

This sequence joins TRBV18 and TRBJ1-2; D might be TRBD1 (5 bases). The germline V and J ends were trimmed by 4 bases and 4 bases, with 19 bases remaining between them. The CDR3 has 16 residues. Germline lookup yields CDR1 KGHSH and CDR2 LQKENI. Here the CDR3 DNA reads TGTGCCAGCTCACTTACAATTTCGCCAGGGCGCTATGGCTACACCTTC. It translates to CASSLTISPGRYGYTF.

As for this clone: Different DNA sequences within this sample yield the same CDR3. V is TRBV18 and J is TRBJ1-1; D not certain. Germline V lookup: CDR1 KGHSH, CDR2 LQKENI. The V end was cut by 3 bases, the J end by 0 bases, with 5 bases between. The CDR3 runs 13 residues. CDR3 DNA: TGTGCCAGCTCACCGCCAGTGAACACTGAAGCTTTCTTT. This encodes CASSPPVNTEAFF.